The T cell receptor beta chain under discussion was sequenced for a study of radiation and T cells in renal cell carcinoma (TCRdb year 2020). Notes on the research overall: In total, approximately 54 samples, comprising roughly 25 tumors and around 27 peripheral blood samples, were subjected to TCR beta sequencing. The final blood draw took place at 4 weeks after radiation, the same time as nephrectomy. In the 40 to 60 samples combined, 4,016,671 unique CDR3 nucleotide sequences were found, encoding 2.5 million or so unique CDR3 amino acid sequences.

TCR beta libraries were generated from genomic DNA with the immunoSEQ kit, following the manufacturer's recommendations. For library preparation, a first multiplex PCR was performed with proprietary primers, followed by a second PCR in which unique barcodes were added, and bead cleanups were performed after each round. Each sample batch included a kit-provided positive control reaction and a negative control reaction. The final libraries underwent checking on an Agilent 4200 TapeStation D1000 ScreenTape, volumetric pooling, and quantification by qPCR. Sequencing was performed on an Illumina NextSeq500 using a MidOutput 150-cycle cartridge, with 156 Read1 cycles, 15 Index1 cycles, and the kit custom primers. The pooled library was loaded at around 0.93 pM with 20% PhiX control spiked in. In the paper's pipeline: The vendor-processed data were analyzed in R, and a clonotype was defined as all T cells that share the same CDR3 nucleotide sequence. In the clone abundance analyses, frequencies were normalized to the 10,000 most abundant clones in each sample. Public T cell clones, which averaged fewer than five per sample, were removed prior to analysis. Tumor-enriched and baseline blood-enriched clonotypes were defined by at least a 32-fold difference in abundance between compartments. A beta-binomial differential abundance model was used to identify clonotypes that expanded or contracted between blood time points. Tumor-blood repertoire similarity was measured with the Baroni-Urbani and Buser coefficient, and groups were compared using two-tailed Wilcoxon tests in R. TCRdb re-hosts the immuneACCESS table, in-frame sequences only. Its copies lack some clones; in the studies checked, an unresolved V gene accounts for under half of them, and the cause for the rest is not known. V and J calls and clone size come straight from that table; D and trimming were deduced from the DNA. The sample table records 150,000 or so clones; about 88% of these occur just once. The ten largest clones represent 10% to 12% of the sample.

Overall study results and their limits: With a single-armed trial design, the study had no way to address how radiation dose or scheduling affects the TCR repertoire. Because pretreatment tumor biopsies were not available, the study could not determine whether clonotypes were already present within the tumor at baseline. Top tumor clonotypes rose in blood from baseline to 2 weeks post-radiation, then contracted by 4 weeks, suggesting transient expansion of tumor-resident clones. Changes in the blood repertoire were not tracked past 4 weeks after treatment.

About this clone: It lacks a known antigen. Base quality data are lacking; no much larger clone is found one base away.

What this sample's time point label stands for: blood 4 weeks post-SBRT, at nephrectomy. Interpreted using the paper, the treatment or condition label stands for: 15 Gy SBRT to primary tumor, nephrectomy 4 weeks later. Samples came from a clinical trial, in which primary renal cell carcinomas received 15 Gy stereotactic body radiation therapy followed by nephrectomy 4 weeks later. To follow tumor-enriched clonotypes, peripheral blood was collected serially from radiation-treated patients at baseline and again at 2 weeks and 4 weeks after SBRT. Renal cell carcinoma with clear cell pathology was present in all patients. Genomic DNA for TCR sequencing was prepared using the QIAamp DNA Blood Mini Kit (Qiagen). Only samples passing all quality control checks were included in the analyses. The CDR3 runs 18 residues from the cysteine to the phenylalanine. Solely the CDR3 DNA is kept, with 54 bases framed from the first base. Unmatched junction bases come to 8, with V trimmed by 6 bases and J by 2 bases. Looking up the germline V gene yields CDR1 KGHSH and CDR2 LQKENI.

The sequencing here drew on blood, taken from a patient whose treatment included radiotherapy and nephrectomy. The rearranged chain carries TRBV18 and TRBJ2-1; 15 nucleotides in the junction match TRBD2. The TCR comes from a woman aged 45-65 years with renal cell carcinoma. CDR3 loop: CASSQRTSGGATYNEQFF. The sequence in DNA is TGTGCCAGCTCCCAAAGGACTAGCGGGGGGGCCACCTACAATGAGCAGTTCTTC.